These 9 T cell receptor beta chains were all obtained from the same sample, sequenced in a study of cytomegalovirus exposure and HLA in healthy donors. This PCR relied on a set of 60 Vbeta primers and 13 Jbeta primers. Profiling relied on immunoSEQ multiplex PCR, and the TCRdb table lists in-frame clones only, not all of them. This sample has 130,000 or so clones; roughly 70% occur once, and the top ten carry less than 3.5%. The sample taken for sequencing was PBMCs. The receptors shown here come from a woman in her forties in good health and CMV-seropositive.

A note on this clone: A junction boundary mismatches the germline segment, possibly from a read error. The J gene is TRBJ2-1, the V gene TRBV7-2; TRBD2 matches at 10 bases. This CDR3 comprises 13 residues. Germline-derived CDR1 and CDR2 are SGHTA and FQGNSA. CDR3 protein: CASRPHSGGLPIF. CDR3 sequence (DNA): TGTGCCAGCAGACCTCATAGCGGGGGGTTGCCGATCTTC.

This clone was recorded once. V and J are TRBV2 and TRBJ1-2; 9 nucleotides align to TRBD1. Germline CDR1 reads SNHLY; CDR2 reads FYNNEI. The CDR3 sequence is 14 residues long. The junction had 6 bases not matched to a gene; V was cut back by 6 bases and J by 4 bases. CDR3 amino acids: CASRGTGTRYGYTF. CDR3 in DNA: TGTGCCAGCAGAGGGACAGGGACCCGCTATGGCTACACCTTC.

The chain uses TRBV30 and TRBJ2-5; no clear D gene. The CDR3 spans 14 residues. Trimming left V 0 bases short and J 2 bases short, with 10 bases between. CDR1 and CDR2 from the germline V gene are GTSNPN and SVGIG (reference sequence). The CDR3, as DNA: TGTGCCTGGAGTGTAGGCGGAACTCAAGAGACCCAGTACTTC. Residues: CAWSVGGTQETQYF.

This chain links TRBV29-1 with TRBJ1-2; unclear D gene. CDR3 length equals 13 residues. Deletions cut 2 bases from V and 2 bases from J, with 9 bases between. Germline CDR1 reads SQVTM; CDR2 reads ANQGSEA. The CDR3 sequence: CSVENSRNYGYTF. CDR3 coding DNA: TGCAGCGTTGAAAACAGCAGAAACTATGGCTACACCTTC.

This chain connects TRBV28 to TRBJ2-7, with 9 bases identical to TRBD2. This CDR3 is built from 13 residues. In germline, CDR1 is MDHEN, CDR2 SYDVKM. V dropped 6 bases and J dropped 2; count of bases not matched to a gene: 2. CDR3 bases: TGTGCCAGCAGCCTAGCGGGGACCTACGAGCAGTACTTC. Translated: CASSLAGTYEQYF.

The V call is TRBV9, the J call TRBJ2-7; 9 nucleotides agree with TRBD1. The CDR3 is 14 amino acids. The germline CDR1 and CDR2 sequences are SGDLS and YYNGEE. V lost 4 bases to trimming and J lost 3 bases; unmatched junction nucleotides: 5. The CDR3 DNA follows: TGTGCCAGCAGCTCCGGGACAGGGAGCTACGAGCAGTACTTC. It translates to CASSSGTGSYEQYF. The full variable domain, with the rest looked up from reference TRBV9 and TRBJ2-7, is DSGVTQTPKHLITATGQRVTLRCSPRSGDLSVYWYQQSLDQGLQFLIQYYNGEERAKGNILERFSAQQFPDLHSELNLSSLELGDSALYFCASSSGTGSYEQYFGPGTRLTVT.

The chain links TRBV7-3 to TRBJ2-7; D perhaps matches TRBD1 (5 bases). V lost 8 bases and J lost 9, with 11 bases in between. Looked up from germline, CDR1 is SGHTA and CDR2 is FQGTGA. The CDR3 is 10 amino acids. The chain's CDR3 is CASWGSGQYF. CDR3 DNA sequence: TGTGCCAGCTGGGGCTCTGGGCAGTACTTC.

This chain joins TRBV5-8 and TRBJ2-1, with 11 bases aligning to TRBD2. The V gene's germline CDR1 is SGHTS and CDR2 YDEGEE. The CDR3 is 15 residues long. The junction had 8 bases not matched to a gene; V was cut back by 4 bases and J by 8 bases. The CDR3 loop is CASSGRTSGYHEQFF. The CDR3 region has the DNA TGTGCCAGCAGCGGACGGACTAGCGGGTACCATGAGCAGTTCTTC.

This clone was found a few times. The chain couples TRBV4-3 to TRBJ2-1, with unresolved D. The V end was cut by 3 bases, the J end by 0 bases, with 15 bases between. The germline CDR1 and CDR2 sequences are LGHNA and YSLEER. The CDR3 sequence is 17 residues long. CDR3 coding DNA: TGCGCCAGCAGCCACGCGACACAACGTAACTCCTACAATGAGCAGTTCTTC. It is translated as CASSHATQRNSYNEQFF.